This T cell receptor beta chain is drawn from a study of shared clonotypes between healthy human individuals. This CDR3 region has 16 residues. The germline V gene encodes CDR1 SGHRS and CDR2 YFSETQ. V was pared by 4 bases and J by 2 bases, with 9 bases of the junction left unmatched. The method was immunoSEQ multiplex PCR; TCRdb's version includes in-frame clones alone and lacks a portion of them. The table records over a million clones, roughly 96% of them present only once. This clonotype was sampled from a man aged 25-45 years in good health. The material sequenced was naive CD4+ T cells sorted from blood. Subset in this sample: CD45RA+ positively selected. The gene calls are TRBV5-1 and TRBJ2-3; 8 nucleotides align to TRBD1. The CDR3 spells CASSRAGQGDTDTQYF. CDR3 DNA sequence: TGCGCCAGCAGCCGTGCAGGACAGGGAGACACAGATACGCAGTATTTT.